The clone carrying this T cell receptor (beta chain) was seen once. The antigen is not known. This specimen comes from a study of CD8+CD57+ T cells in acquired aplastic anemia. As for the study in general: The average for DNA from sorted CD4+ and CD8+ cells was around 3.4 ug. On average, healthy donors gave 9 million to 11 million reads for CD4+ cells.

CDR1 and CDR2 from the germline V gene are DFQATT and SNEGSKA (reference sequence). The ends were cut back, 6 bases at V and 6 bases at J, with 20 bases in the middle. The CDR3 length is 14 residues. The TCR beta profiling, which covered VDJ combination and CDR3 sequence, was carried out using genomic DNA as the template. A single record per CDR3 protein comes from TCRdb applying MiXCR to the reads. The table lists a few hundred thousand distinct CDR3 sequences, around 72% of them singletons. General study results and limits: Patients showed no significant difference from controls in CD8+ Simpson's diversity. Between patients and controls, around 27 CD8+ CDR3 sequences were found in common.

The sequenced material came from sorted CD4+, CD8+, or CD8+CD57+ T cells (not recorded which) from PBMCs. This TCR derives from a human donor in good health, serving as a control. The chain is built from TRBV20-1 and TRBJ2-5, with D perhaps matching TRBD1 (6 bases). The CDR3 region has the DNA TGCAGTGCCCCCGGGACATATGGAAACAAGACCCAGTACTTC. This translates into CSAPGTYGNKTQYF.